This passage covers 18 T cell receptor beta chains from one sample sequenced in a study of blood T cell repertoires in COVID-19. Clones were sequenced by immunoSEQ multiplex PCR, and TCRdb holds only the in-frame ones, with some missing. The sample shows around 37,000 clones, under 90% of them seen only once. The specimen was peripheral blood. Source of these receptors: a man aged 60 to 75 with COVID-19, enrolled during active disease.

The chain employs TRBV3-1 (or the pseudogene TRBV3-2) and TRBJ1-2, with no clear D. Germline values: CDR1 LGHDT, CDR2 YNNKEL (reference sequence). The CDR3 runs 13 residues. Between the trimmed V and J ends, which lost 1 base and 5 bases, there was a span of 8 bases. CDR3 nucleotide sequence: TGTGCCAGCAGCCAAGTCGGGGAATATGGCTACACCTTC. Amino acids: CASSQVGEYGYTF.

CDR3 loop: CASTSNNEQFF. In nucleotides, the CDR3 is TGTGCCTCGACTAGTAACAATGAGCAGTTCTTC. This chain connects TRBV12-3 or TRBV12-4 to TRBJ2-1; TRBD2 is a possible D gene (6 bases). The CDR3 loop spans 11 amino acids. V was shortened by 11 bases and J by 5 bases, with 10 bases between the two germline ends.

This sequence joins TRBV5-1 and TRBJ1-2, with 7 nucleotides matching TRBD1. V shed 0 bases and J 8 bases; nucleotides not matched to a gene: 4. Germline assignment: CDR1 SGHRS and CDR2 YFSETQ. This CDR3 is 13 amino acids long. Here the CDR3 reads CASSLVQGIGYTF. The CDR3, as DNA: TGCGCCAGCAGCTTGGTACAGGGGATCGGCTACACCTTC.

This clone was seen a handful of times. V gene TRBV19 combines with J gene TRBJ1-4; tentatively, D is TRBD1 (5 bases). The CDR3 is made up of 14 amino acids. Trimming took off 10 bases at V and 6 bases at J, with 18 bases between the two ends. Germline CDR1 LNHDA, CDR2 SQIVND (reference sequence). CDR3 sequence reads: CATTAGVVHEKLFF. The DNA for the CDR3 is TGTGCCACCACAGCGGGGGTGGTACATGAAAAACTGTTTTTT.

The rearrangement uses TRBV6-5 and TRBJ2-2, with 8 bases fitting TRBD2. Germline CDR1 is MNHEY and CDR2 is SVGAGI. V was clipped by 0 bases and J by 1 base; unmatched bases: 1. The CDR3 consists of 16 residues. This chain's CDR3 is CASSYSSGGNTGELFF. CDR3 coding DNA: TGTGCCAGCAGTTACTCAAGCGGGGGGAACACCGGGGAGCTGTTTTTT.

This chain joins TRBV6-6 and TRBJ2-1, with a weak D call TRBD2 (6 bases). CDR1 MNHNY and CDR2 SVGAGI come from the germline V gene (reference sequence). V was pared by 1 base and J by 7 bases, with 11 bases between. The length of the CDR3 is 14 residues. CDR3 protein: CASSYWREENEQFF. CDR3 DNA sequence: TGTGCCAGCAGTTACTGGCGGGAAGAGAATGAGCAGTTCTTC.

The V gene is TRBV28, the J gene TRBJ2-7; 11 nucleotides line up with TRBD1. Germline CDR1 is MDHEN and CDR2 is SYDVKM. J was trimmed by 4 bases and V by 4 bases; bases with no gene match: 6. The CDR3 is made up of 15 amino acids. CDR3 loop: CASSSSDRGRYEQYF. CDR3 nucleotides: TGTGCCAGCAGTTCCTCGGACAGGGGGCGATACGAGCAGTACTTC.

This chain uses TRBV13 with TRBJ1-1; D ambiguous. This CDR3 region has 13 residues. Trimming cost V 4 bases and J 5 bases, with 11 bases left between them. The germline V gene encodes CDR1 PRHDT and CDR2 FYEKMQ (reference sequence). The CDR3: CASSSSGRTEAFF. DNA of the CDR3: TGTGCCAGCAGCTCTAGCGGGCGGACTGAAGCTTTCTTT.

This clone was observed once. V gene TRBV11-2 combines with J gene TRBJ1-2; D is unresolved. Trimming cost V 0 bases and J 2 bases, with 10 bases left between them. Germline CDR1 SGHAT, CDR2 FQNNGV. The CDR3 covers 15 residues. CDR3 nucleotides: TGTGCCAGCAGCTTAGAGGGTAGCACAAACTATGGCTACACCTTC. Its translation is CASSLEGSTNYGYTF. Drawing the rest from reference TRBV11-2 and TRBJ1-2, the complete variable domain is EAGVAQSPRYKIIEKRQSVAFWCNPISGHATLYWYQQILGQGPKLLIQFQNNGVVDDSQLPKDRFSAERLKGVDSTLKIQPAKLEDSAVYLCASSLEGSTNYGYTFGSGTRLTVV.

The V gene is TRBV27, the J gene TRBJ1-2; a weak D match, TRBD1 (5 bases). There are 13 residues in the CDR3. V was shortened by 3 bases and J by 6 bases, with 11 bases between the two germline ends. Germline CDR1 MNHEY, CDR2 SMNVEV (reference sequence). Written as DNA, the CDR3 is TGTGCCAGCAGTTTTTTCGGGGGTCATGGCTACACCTTC. Amino acids: CASSFFGGHGYTF.

This sequence joins TRBV9 and TRBJ1-1; no clear D. Trimming removed 0 bases at V and 4 bases at J, with 10 bases between. CDR3 length equals 14 residues. Germline loops: CDR1 SGDLS, CDR2 YYNGEE. DNA for the CDR3: TGTGCCAGCAGCGTAGGCTTCGAGGGCACTGAAGCTTTCTTT. It encodes CASSVGFEGTEAFF.

The CDR3, as DNA: TGTGCCAGTAGTGAGGGACTAGCGGGTTTCTCTGGGGCCAACGTCCTGACTTTC. Protein: CASSEGLAGFSGANVLTF. This chain links TRBV19 with TRBJ2-6; 12 bases fit TRBD2. Germline-derived CDR1 and CDR2 are LNHDA and SQIVND (reference sequence). The CDR3 loop spans 18 amino acids. Trimming cost V 5 bases and J 0 bases; bases outside gene matches: 5.

CDR3 loop: CASSYDGKNIQYF. The CDR3 nucleotides are TGTGCCAGCAGCTACGACGGGAAGAACATTCAGTACTTC. V is TRBV7-9 and J is TRBJ2-4, with D possibly being TRBD2 (5 bases). The CDR3 contains 13 residues. V dropped 4 bases and J dropped 7 bases, with 11 bases sitting between them. Germline-derived CDR1 and CDR2 are SEHNR and FQNEAQ (reference sequence).

This sequence joins TRBV28 and TRBJ1-6; 9 bases agree with TRBD1. The germline gives CDR1 MDHEN, CDR2 SYDVKM. The CDR3 runs to 15 residues. V dropped 6 bases and J dropped 14; count of bases not matched to a gene: 14. The CDR3 DNA reads as TGTGCCAGCAGGGGCGGGACAGGGCGGGAATTCACCCTCCACTTT. It specifies CASRGGTGREFTLHF.

The J gene is TRBJ1-2, the V gene TRBV15; D might be TRBD1 (5 bases). V shed 0 bases and J shed 4 bases, with 15 bases lying between them. Germline CDR1 and CDR2: LNHNV and YYDKDF (reference sequence). CDR3 size: 16 residues. In DNA, the CDR3 is TGTGCCACCAGCAGAGATCGGGGGGGAGGTGGCTATGGCTACACCTTC. It codes for CATSRDRGGGGYGYTF.

V is TRBV19 and J is TRBJ1-1; a possible D gene is TRBD1 (5 bases). Trimming cost V 7 bases and J 3 bases, with 9 bases left between them. Germline CDR1 reads LNHDA; CDR2 reads SQIVND (reference sequence). This CDR3 is built from 12 residues. CDR3 residues: CASKDIYTEAFF. The CDR3 DNA sequence: TGTGCCAGTAAGGACATTTACACTGAAGCTTTCTTT.

The chain joins TRBV5-1 to TRBJ2-2, with TRBD2 matching over 7 bases. The CDR3 spans 14 residues. Germline loops: CDR1 SGHRS, CDR2 YFSETQ. Unmatched junction bases numbered 8, after V lost 6 bases and J lost 6 bases. The CDR3 coding sequence is TGCGCCAGCAATCCGTGGGGGGGAGCCGGGGAGCTGTTTTTT. It is translated as CASNPWGGAGELFF. The variable domain in full, completed from reference TRBV5-1 and TRBJ2-2, reads KAGVTQTPRYLIKTRGQQVTLSCSPISGHRSVSWYQQTPGQGLQFLFEYFSETQRNKGNFPGRFSGRQFSNSRSEMNVSTLELGDSALYLCASNPWGGAGELFFGEGSRLTVL.

The chain carries TRBV19 and TRBJ1-1, with a possible D match to TRBD1 (5 bases). The CDR3 is 13 amino acids. Germline V CDR1 and CDR2: LNHDA, SQIVND (reference sequence). Between the trimmed V and J ends, which lost 7 bases and 4 bases, there was a span of 13 bases. CDR3 sequence reads: CASMTDRGTEAFF. The CDR3 coding sequence is TGTGCCAGTATGACAGATAGGGGCACTGAAGCTTTCTTT. The complete variable domain, with remaining parts taken from reference TRBV19 and TRBJ1-1, reads DGGITQSPKYLFRKEGQNVTLSCEQNLNHDAMYWYRQDPGQGLRLIYYSQIVNDFQKGDIAEGYSVSREKKESFPLTVTSAQKNPTAFYLCASMTDRGTEAFFGQGTRLTVV.